Sequencing of this TCR beta chain was carried out in a study of glioma-infiltrating T cells (TCRdb year 2016). Regarding the research as a whole: Low-grade gliomas were represented by WHO grade II oligodendrogliomas or astrocytomas, and glioblastomas were represented by WHO grade IV tumors that were sampled at initial rather than recurrent diagnosis. The paired cohort was made up of three low-grade glioma patients, under ten primary glioblastoma patients and three non-glioma patients who contributed non-neoplastic brain tissue. To measure how far tissue and blood T-cell populations diverged, each tissue-infiltrating repertoire was compared against the peripheral blood repertoire of the same patient. For blood libraries, the target was roughly 4.5- to 11-fold sequencing coverage of about 990,000 peripheral T cells. TCR alpha- and beta-chain repertoires were sequenced from glioma tissue, non-neoplastic brain tissue and matched peripheral blood mononuclear cells. Glioma patients received dexamethasone for six or fewer days before surgery.

V loses 2 bases of germline sequence and J loses 7 bases, and the interval between the two ends is 21 bases. CDR1 and CDR2 were assigned from the germline V gene as MNHNS and SASEGT. There are 16 amino acids in the CDR3, from cysteine to phenylalanine inclusive. Just the 48-base CDR3 DNA is kept, in frame starting at base 1. The paper as a whole reports these results and caveats: Patients with low tissue-blood divergence were marked by a signature set of shared blood CDR3 motifs, and that set was depleted in highly divergent patients. Very few CDR3 sequences were shared between tissue and blood, attributed to high CDR3 diversity and limited sampling. Group comparisons were based on small numbers of patients: three non-neoplastic, three low-grade glioma and several glioblastoma patients. VJ-independent divergence between tissue and blood was below expectation in non-neoplastic patients but above expectation in all gliomas, especially low-grade gliomas.

This clonotype was detected ten times or more. This receptor's antigen is unknown. Base qualities are missing; no much larger clone stands one base away. TCR alpha and beta CDR3 regions were amplified with the iRepertoire nested amplicon-rescue multiplex PCR (arm-PCR) platform from RNA. The input for one-step reverse transcription and amplification was roughly 95-450 ng of either tissue mRNA or PBMC total RNA. Following bead purification, Illumina adapters were added by a secondary multiplex PCR, and libraries between 200 and 400 bp were gel-purified. Demultiplexing relied on internal 6-nucleotide barcodes carried by the libraries. The libraries were sequenced on an Illumina MiSeq using 2x220 or 2x250 nucleotide paired-end reads. The study's own analysis went as follows. Paired reads were merged with FLASH 1.2.11 and aligned to the GRCh37 human genome with BWA-MEM before extracting TRA and TRB reads. An IMGT-derived reference of cassette sequences and CDR3 motifs, with pseudogenes included, was used for V and J assignment. Reads were translated in three frames, and productive CDR3s were defined by a C…FGXG motif without stop codons. A clonotype was defined as a unique combination of a V-J cassette pair and a CDR3 amino acid sequence. Hamming distance filtering was applied to reads, with thresholds set by the sequence error rate of each sample in mapped regions. TCRdb trimmed the raw reads at Q25, called clones with MiXCR and kept productive beta chains. Each CDR3 protein appears once, grouped with its most common genes and DNA. The V and J calls follow TCRdb's processing rather than the paper's. This sample gives a few hundred thousand distinct CDR3 sequences in total; approximately 42% of them show up just once. Of the sample, 12% is held by the ten largest clones.

Surgical brain or tumor specimens were cryofrozen in liquid nitrogen immediately after resection, and peripheral blood cells were collected concurrently. This receptor chain uses TRBV6-1 and TRBJ2-7, with no confident D gene call. This clonotype was obtained from a human donor with low-grade glioma or glioblastoma, undergoing nonglioma brain surgery, or in good health (not recorded which). Sequencing was carried out using glioma tissue, nonneoplastic brain tissue, or PBMCs (not recorded which). Here the CDR3 is given as CASSERATTRSGEQYF. The nucleotide sequence reads as follows: TGTGCCAGCAGTGAAAGGGCCACGACACGGTCAGGAGAGCAGTACTTC.